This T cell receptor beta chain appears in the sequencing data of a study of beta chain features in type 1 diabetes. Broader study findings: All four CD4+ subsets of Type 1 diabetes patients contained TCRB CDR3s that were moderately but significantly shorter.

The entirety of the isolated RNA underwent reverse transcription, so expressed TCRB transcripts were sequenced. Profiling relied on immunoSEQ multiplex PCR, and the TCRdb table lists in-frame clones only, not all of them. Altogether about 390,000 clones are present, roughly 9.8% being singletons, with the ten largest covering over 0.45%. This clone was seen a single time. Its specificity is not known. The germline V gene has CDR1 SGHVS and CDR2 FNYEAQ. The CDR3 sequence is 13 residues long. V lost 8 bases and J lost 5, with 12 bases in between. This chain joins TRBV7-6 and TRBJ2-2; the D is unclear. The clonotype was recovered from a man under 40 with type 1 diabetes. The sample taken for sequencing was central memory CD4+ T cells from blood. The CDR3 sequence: CASSLGRTGELFF. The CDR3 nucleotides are TGTGCCAGCTCCCTTGGCCGTACCGGGGAGCTGTTTTTT.